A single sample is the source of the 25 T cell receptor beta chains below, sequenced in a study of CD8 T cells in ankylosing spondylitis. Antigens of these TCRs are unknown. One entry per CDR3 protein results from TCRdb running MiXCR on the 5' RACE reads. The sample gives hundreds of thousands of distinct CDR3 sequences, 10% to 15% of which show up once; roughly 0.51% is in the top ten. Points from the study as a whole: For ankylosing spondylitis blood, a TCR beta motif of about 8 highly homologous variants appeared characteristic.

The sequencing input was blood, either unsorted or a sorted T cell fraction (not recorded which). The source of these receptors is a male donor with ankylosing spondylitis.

The CDR3 loop is CSAPCQGNGVGVETQYF. CDR3 nucleotides: TGCAGTGCTCCATGCCAGGGGAACGGAGTCGGGGTAGAGACCCAGTACTTC. The chain combines TRBV20-1 with TRBJ2-5; a possible D gene is TRBD1 (6 bases). Germline V lookup: CDR1 DFQATT, CDR2 SNEGSKA (reference sequence). V lost 5 bases to trimming and J lost 4 bases, with 26 bases between them. The CDR3 is 17 residues long.

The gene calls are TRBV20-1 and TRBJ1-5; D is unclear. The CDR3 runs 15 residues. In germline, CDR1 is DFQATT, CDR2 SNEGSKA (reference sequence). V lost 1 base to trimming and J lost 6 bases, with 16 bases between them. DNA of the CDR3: TGCAGTGCTAGAGCGGGAAGGGCACAAGCTCAGCCCCAGCATTTT. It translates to CSARAGRAQAQPQHF.

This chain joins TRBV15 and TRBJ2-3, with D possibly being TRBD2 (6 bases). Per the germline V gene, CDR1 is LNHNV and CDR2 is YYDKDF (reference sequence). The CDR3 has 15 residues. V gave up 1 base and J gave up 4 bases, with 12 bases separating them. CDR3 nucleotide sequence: TGTGCCACCAGCAGAGGTAGGGGAGGCGCAGATACGCAGTATTTT. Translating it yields CATSRGRGGADTQYF.

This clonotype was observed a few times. The chain's CDR3 is CSARARREGNTIYF. The CDR3 nucleotides read TGCAGTGCTAGAGCGAGGAGGGAGGGAAACACCATATATTTT. The gene calls are TRBV20-1 and TRBJ1-3; D remains ambiguous. V lost 1 base to trimming and J lost 4 bases, with 11 bases between them. The CDR3 runs 14 residues. CDR1 DFQATT and CDR2 SNEGSKA come from the germline V gene (reference sequence).

The chain's CDR3 is CASSFQPSGEGEQFF. The CDR3 bases are TGCGCCAGCAGCTTTCAGCCCTCGGGGGAGGGTGAGCAGTTCTTC. The chain uses TRBV5-1 and TRBJ2-1; 7 bases are a match to TRBD2. Germline CDR1 reads SGHRS; CDR2 reads YFSETQ. This CDR3 comprises 15 residues. Trimming took 2 bases from V and 9 from J; bases not matched to a gene: 11.

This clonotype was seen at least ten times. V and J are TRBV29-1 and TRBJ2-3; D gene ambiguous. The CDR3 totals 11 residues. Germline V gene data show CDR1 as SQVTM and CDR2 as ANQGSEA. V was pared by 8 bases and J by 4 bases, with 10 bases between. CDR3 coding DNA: TGCAGCTCTTTGAGGTCAGATACGCAGTATTTT. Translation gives CSSLRSDTQYF.

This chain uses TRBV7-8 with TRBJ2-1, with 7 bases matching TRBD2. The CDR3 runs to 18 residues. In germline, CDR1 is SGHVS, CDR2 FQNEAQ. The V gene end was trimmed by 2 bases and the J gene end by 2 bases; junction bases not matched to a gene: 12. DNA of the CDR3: TGTGCCAGCAGCTTACCACGGCGGGGGAATCCAACCTACAATGAGCAGTTCTTC. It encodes CASSLPRRGNPTYNEQFF.

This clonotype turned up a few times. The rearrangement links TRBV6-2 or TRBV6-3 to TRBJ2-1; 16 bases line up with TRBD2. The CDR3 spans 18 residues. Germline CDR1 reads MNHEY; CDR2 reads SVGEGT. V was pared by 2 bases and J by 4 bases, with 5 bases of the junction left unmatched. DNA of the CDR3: TGTGCCAGCAGTTACCCGGGACTAGCGGGGGGGAAGTACAATGAGCAGTTCTTC. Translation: CASSYPGLAGGKYNEQFF.

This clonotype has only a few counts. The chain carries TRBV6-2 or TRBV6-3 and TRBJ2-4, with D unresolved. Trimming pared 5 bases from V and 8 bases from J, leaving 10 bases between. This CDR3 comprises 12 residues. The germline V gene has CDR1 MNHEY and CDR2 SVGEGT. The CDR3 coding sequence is TGTGCCAGCAGTCCGACGAGTGACATTCAGTACTTC. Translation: CASSPTSDIQYF.

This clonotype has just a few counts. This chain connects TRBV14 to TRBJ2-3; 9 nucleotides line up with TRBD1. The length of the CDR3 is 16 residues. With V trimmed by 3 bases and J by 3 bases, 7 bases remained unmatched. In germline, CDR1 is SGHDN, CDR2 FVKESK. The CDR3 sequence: CASSQRWGQGTDTQYF. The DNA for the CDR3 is TGTGCCAGCAGCCAGAGGTGGGGACAGGGAACAGATACGCAGTATTTT.

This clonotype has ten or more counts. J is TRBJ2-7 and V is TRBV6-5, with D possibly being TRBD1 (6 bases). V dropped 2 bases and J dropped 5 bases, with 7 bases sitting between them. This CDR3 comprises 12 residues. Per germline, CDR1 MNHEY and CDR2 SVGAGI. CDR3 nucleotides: TGTGCCAGCAGTTACCAGGGGAACGAGCAGTACTTC. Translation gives CASSYQGNEQYF.

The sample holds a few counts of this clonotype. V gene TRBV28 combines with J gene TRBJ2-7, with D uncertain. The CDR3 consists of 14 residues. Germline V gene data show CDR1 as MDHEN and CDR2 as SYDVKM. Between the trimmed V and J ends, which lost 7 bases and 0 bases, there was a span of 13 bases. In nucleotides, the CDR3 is TGTGCCAGCAATCCCGCAGCCCGCTCCTACGAGCAGTACTTC. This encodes CASNPAARSYEQYF. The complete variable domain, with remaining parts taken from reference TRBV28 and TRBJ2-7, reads DVKVTQSSRYLVKRTGEKVFLECVQDMDHENMFWYRQDPGLGLRLIYFSYDVKMKEKGDIPEGYSVSREKKERFSLILESASTNQTSMYLCASNPAARSYEQYFGPGTRLTVT.

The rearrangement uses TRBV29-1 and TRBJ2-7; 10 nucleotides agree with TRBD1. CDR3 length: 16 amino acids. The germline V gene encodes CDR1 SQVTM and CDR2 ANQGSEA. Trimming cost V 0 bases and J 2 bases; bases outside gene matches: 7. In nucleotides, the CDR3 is TGCAGCGTTGAAGACCCGGACAGGGGGGCGACCTACGAGCAGTACTTC. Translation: CSVEDPDRGATYEQYF.

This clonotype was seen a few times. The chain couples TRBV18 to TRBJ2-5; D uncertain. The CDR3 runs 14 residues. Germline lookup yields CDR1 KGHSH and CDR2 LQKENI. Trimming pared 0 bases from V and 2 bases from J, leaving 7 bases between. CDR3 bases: TGTGCCAGCTCACCACCGGCAGGTCAAGAGACCCAGTACTTC. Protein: CASSPPAGQETQYF.

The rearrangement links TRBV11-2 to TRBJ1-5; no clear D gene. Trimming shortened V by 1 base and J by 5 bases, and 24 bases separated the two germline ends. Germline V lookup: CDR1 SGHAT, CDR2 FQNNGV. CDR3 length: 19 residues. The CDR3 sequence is CASSLGASPGKRVYQPQHF. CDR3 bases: TGTGCCAGCAGCTTAGGGGCCAGCCCCGGTAAAAGGGTTTATCAGCCCCAGCATTTT.

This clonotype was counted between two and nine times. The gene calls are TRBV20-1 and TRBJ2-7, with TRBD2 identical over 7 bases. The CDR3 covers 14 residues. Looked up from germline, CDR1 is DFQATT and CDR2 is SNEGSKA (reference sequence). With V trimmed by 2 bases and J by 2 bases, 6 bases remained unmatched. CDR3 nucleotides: TGCAGTGCTAGAACTGCTAGCGGAACCTACGAGCAGTACTTC. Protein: CSARTASGTYEQYF.

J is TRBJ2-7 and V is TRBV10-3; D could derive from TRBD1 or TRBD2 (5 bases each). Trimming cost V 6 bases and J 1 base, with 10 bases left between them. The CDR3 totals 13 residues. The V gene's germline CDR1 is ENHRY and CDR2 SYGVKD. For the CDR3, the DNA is TGTGCCATCAGACGGGACCAATCCTACGAGCAGTACTTC. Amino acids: CAIRRDQSYEQYF.

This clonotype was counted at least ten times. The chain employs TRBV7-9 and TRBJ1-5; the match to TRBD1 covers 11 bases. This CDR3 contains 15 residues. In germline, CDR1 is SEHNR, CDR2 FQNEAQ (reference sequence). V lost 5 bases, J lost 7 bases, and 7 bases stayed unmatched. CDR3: CASSLGTGGRQPQHF. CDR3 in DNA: TGTGCCAGCAGCCTCGGGACAGGGGGAAGGCAGCCCCAGCATTTT.

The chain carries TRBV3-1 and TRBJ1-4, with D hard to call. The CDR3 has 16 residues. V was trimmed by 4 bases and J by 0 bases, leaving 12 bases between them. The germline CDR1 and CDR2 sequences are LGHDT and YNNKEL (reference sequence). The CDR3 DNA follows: TGTGCCAGCAGCCCCAGAGGACTTGCAACTAATGAAAAACTGTTTTTT. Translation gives CASSPRGLATNEKLFF.

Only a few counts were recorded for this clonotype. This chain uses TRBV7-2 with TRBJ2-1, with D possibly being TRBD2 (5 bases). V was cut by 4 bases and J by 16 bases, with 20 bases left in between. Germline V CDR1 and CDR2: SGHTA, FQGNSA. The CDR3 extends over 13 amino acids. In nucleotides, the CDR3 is TGTGCCAGCAGCTCCTTGAGCGGCCGGGATCATTTCTTC. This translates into CASSSLSGRDHFF.

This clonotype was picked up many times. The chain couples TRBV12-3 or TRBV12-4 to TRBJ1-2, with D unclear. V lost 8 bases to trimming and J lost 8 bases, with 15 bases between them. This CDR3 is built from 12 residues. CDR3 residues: CASRANFLGYTF. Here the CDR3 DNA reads TGTGCCAGCCGCGCAAACTTCTTAGGCTACACCTTC.

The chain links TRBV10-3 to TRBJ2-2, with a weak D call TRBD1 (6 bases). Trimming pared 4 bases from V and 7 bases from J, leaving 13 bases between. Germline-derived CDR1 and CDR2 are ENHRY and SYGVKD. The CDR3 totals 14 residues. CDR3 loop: CAISVQGTGGELFF. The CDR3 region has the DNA TGTGCCATCAGTGTACAGGGTACGGGCGGGGAGCTGTTTTTT.

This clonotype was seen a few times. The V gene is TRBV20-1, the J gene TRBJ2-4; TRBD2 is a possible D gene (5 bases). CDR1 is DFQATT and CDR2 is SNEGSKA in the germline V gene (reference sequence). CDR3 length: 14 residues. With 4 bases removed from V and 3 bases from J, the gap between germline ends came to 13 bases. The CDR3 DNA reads TGCAGTGCTATAAACATTCGGGGCAAAAACATTCAGTACTTC. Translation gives CSAINIRGKNIQYF.

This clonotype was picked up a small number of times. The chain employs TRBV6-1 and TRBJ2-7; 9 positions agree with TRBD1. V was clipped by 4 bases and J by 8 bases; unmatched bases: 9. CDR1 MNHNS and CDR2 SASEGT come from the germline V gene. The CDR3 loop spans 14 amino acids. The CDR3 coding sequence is TGTGCCAGCAGTGCCGGGACAGGGAACGTCAAGCAGTACTTC. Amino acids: CASSAGTGNVKQYF.

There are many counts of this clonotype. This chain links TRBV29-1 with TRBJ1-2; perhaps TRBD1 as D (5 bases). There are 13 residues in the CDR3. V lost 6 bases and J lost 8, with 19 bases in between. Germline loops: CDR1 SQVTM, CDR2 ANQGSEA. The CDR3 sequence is CSVRVSGRGGYTF. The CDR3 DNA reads TGCAGCGTCCGGGTCTCAGGGCGTGGCGGCTACACCTTC.